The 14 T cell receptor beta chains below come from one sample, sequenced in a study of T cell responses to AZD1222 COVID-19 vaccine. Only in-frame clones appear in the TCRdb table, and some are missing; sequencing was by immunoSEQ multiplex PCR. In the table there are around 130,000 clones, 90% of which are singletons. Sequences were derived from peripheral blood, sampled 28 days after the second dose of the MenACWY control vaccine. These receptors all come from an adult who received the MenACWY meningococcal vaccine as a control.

The CDR3 nucleotides read TGTGCCAGCAGCCAATATGGGACTAGCGAATTCTCCTACAATGAGCAGTTCTTC. Its translation: CASSQYGTSEFSYNEQFF. The chain joins TRBV16 to TRBJ2-1; 10 bases map to TRBD2. CDR1 and CDR2 (germline): KGHSY, FQNENV. The V segment lost 1 base and the J segment 0 bases; nucleotides outside the gene matches: 6. The CDR3 has 18 residues.

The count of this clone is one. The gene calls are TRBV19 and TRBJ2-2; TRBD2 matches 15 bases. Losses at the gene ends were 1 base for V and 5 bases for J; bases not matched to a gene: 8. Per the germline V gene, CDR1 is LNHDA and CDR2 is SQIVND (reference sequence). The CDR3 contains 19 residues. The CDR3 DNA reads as TGTGCCAGTAGTATAGGTACTGGGACTAGCGGGAGGCGAACCGGGGAGCTGTTTTTT. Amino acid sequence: CASSIGTGTSGRRTGELFF.

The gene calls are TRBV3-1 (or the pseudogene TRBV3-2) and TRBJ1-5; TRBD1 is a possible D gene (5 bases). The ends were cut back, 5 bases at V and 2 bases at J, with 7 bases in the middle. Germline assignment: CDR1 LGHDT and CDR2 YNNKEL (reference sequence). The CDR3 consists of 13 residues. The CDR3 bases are TGTGCCAGCAGCACGACAGGCAATCAGCCCCAGCATTTT. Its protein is CASSTTGNQPQHF.

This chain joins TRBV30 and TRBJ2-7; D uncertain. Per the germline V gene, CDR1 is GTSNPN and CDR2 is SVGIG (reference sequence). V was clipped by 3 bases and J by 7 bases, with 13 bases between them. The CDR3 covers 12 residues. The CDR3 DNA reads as TGTGCCTGGAGCGCTAGGCTGGGTGAGCAGTACTTC. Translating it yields CAWSARLGEQYF. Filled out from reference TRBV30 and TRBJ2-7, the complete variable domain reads SQTIHQWPATLVQPVGSPLSLECTVEGTSNPNLYWYRQAAGRGLQLLFYSVGIGQISSEVPQNLSASRPQDRQFILSSKKLLLSDSGFYLCAWSARLGEQYFGPGTRLTVT.

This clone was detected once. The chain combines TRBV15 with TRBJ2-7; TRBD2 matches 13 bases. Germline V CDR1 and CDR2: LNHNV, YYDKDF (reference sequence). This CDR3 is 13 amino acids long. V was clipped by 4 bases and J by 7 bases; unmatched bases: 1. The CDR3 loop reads CATSKGLAGEQYF. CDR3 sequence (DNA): TGTGCCACCAGCAAGGGACTAGCGGGAGAGCAGTACTTC.

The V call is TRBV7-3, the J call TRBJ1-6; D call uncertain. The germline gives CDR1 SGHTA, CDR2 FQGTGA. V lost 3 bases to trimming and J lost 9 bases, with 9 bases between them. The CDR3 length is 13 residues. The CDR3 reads CASSFGTGSPLHF. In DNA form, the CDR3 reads TGTGCCAGCAGCTTCGGTACTGGTTCACCCCTCCACTTT.

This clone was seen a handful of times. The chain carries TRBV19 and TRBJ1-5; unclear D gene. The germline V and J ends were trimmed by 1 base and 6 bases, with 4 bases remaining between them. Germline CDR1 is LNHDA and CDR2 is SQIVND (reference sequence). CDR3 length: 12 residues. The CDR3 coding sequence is TGTGCCAGTAGTATAGGGGTTCAGCCCCAGCATTTT. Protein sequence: CASSIGVQPQHF.

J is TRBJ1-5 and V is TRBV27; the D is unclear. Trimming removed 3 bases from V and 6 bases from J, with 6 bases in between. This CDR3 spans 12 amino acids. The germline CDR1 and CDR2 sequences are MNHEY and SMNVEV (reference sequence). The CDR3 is CASSFAGQPQHF. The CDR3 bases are TGTGCCAGCAGTTTCGCTGGTCAGCCCCAGCATTTT.

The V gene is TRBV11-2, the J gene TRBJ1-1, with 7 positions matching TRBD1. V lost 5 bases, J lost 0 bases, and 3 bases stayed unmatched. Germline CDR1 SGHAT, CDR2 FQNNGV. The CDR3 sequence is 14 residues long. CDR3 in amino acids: CASSPRGMNTEAFF. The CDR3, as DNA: TGTGCCAGCAGCCCCAGGGGGATGAACACTGAAGCTTTCTTT.

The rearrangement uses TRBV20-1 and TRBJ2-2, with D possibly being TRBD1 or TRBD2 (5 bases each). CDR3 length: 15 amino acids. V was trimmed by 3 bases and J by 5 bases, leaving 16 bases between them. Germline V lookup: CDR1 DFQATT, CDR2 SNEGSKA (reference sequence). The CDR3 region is CSASRGVRRTGELFF. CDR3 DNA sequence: TGCAGTGCTAGTAGAGGGGTTCGACGTACCGGGGAGCTGTTTTTT.

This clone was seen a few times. CDR3 sequence: CASSSYRVSGNTIYF. The CDR3 coding sequence is TGTGCCAGCAGCTCTTACAGGGTCTCTGGAAACACCATATATTTT. V gene TRBV7-8 combines with J gene TRBJ1-3; D might be TRBD1 (6 bases). V was trimmed by 4 bases and J by 0 bases, leaving 10 bases between them. This CDR3 contains 15 residues. Germline V lookup: CDR1 SGHVS, CDR2 FQNEAQ.

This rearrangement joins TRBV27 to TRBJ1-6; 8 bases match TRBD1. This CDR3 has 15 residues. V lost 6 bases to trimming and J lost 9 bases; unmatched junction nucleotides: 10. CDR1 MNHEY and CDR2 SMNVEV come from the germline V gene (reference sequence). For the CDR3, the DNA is TGTGCCAGCAGGAAAGCGGACAGGGCGTTTTCACCCCTCCACTTT. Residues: CASRKADRAFSPLHF.

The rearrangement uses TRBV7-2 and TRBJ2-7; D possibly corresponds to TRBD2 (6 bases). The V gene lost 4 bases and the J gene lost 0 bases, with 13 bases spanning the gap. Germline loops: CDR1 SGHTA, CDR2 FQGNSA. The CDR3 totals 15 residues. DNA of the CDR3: TGTGCCAGCAGCTCCCGTACCGGGGGCTCCTACGAGCAGTACTTC. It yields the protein CASSSRTGGSYEQYF. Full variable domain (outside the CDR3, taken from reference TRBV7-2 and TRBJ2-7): GAGVSQSPSNKVTEKGKDVELRCDPISGHTALYWYRQSLGQGLEFLIYFQGNSAPDKSGLPSDRFSAERTGGSVSTLTIQRTQQEDSAVYLCASSSRTGGSYEQYFGPGTRLTVT.

The CDR3 sequence is CASSRGAYNEQFF. CDR3 DNA sequence: TGTGCCAGTAGCAGGGGGGCCTACAATGAGCAGTTCTTC. The V gene is TRBV19, the J gene TRBJ2-1; TRBD1 might be the D (7 bases). The germline V and J ends were trimmed by 6 bases and 2 bases, with 8 bases remaining between them. This CDR3 is built from 13 residues. CDR1 is LNHDA and CDR2 is SQIVND in the germline V gene (reference sequence).